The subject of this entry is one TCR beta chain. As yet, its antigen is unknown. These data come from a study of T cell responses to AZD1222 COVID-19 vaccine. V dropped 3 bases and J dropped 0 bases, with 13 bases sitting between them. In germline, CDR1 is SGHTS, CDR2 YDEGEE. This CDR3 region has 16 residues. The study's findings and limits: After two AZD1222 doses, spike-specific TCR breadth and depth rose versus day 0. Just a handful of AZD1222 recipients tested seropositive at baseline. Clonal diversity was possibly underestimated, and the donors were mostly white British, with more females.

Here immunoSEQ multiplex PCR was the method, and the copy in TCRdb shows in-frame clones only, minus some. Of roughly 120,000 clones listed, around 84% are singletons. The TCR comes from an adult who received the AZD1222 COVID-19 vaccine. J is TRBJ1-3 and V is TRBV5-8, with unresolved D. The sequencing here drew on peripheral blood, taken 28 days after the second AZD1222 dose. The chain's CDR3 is CASSSGVYYSGNTIYF. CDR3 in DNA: TGTGCCAGCAGCTCGGGAGTCTACTACTCTGGAAACACCATATATTTT.